This T cell receptor beta chain is drawn from a study of T-cell memory formation after mild COVID-19. Turning to this clonotype: Its antigen is undetermined.

Findings and limits, study-wide: A second wave expanding day 15 to 37 was CD4+-biased; contracting clones were balanced. Proof of SARS-CoV-2 specificity was absent for the second-wave clones that crested on day 37. Clones that contracted clustered mainly in CM and EM if CD4+ and in EMRA if CD8+.

Researchers used 5'RACE with constant-segment primers to make TCR alpha and TCR beta cDNA libraries that carry sample barcodes and UMIs. TCRdb fed the 5' RACE reads into MiXCR, producing one record per CDR3 protein. This sample yields over 450,000 distinct CDR3 sequences, of which 20% are seen a single time; around an eighth belongs to the top ten. The TCR sequence derives from an adult woman who had mild COVID-19 (a few samples of this study predate the infection). Cell type and time point are not known. Sequencing was performed on PBMCs or a T cell subset sorted from them (not recorded which).

CDR3 in amino acids: CASSPGVVKGRAEQFF. DNA for the CDR3: TGTGCCAGCAGCCCGGGTGTCGTAAAGGGGCGTGCTGAGCAGTTCTTC. This rearrangement joins TRBV14 to TRBJ2-1, with D possibly TRBD1 on 5 matching bases. The germline V gene encodes CDR1 SGHDN and CDR2 FVKESK. This CDR3 is built from 16 residues. V was cut by 4 bases and J by 9 bases, with 22 bases left in between.